This T cell receptor (delta chain) was recorded in a study of γδ T cells in repeated Plasmodium falciparum infection. As for the study in general: The natural-infection arm compared Malian children under seasonal malaria with matched Australian children. Over about 610 days, donors received four mosquito-bite P. falciparum NF54 infections. Notes on the study in general: Compared with Australian children, Malian Vdelta2-negative repertoires seemed more clonal, less diverse, less shared.

This clone was seen a few times. What it binds is unknown. This DNA's translation and the protein TCRdb lists, from a much larger clone, do not match at residue 10, likely due to a read error; the protein shown is translated from the DNA. Germline lookup yields CDR1 TVYSNPD and CDR2 GDNSRS (reference sequence). V gave up 0 bases and J gave up 4 bases; unmatched junction bases: 8. This CDR3 comprises 15 residues. Gammadelta T cells were flow-sorted from PBMC into Vgamma9/Vdelta2+ and Vdelta2-negative populations for bulk analysis. TCRdb called clones from the multiplex PCR reads again using CATT. The sample has some 100,000 delta-chain clones; roughly 1.4% are singletons.

Material for sequencing was gamma-delta T cells from blood. This receptor was taken from a pool of human donors (malaria-infected and uninfected, not separated). The J gene is TRDJ1, the V gene TRDV3, with 10 bases lining up with TRDD3. The J gene comes from matching the DNA to germline here; TCRdb lacks it. The CDR3 loop reads CAFSWGILLRDKLIF. DNA of the CDR3: TGTGCCTTTAGTTGGGGGATACTACTACGCGATAAACTCATCTTT.